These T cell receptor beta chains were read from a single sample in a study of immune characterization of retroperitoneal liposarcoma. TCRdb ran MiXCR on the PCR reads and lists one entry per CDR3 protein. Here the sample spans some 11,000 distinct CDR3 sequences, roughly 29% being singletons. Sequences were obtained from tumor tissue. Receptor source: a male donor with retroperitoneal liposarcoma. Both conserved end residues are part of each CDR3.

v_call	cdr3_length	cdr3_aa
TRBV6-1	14	CASGADRGSYEQFF
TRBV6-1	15	CASSESPANQETQYF
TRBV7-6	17	CASSPPFGRGEGETQFF
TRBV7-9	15	CASSYRAQSSYEQFF
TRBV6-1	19	CASSDPGLAGSRGGETQYF
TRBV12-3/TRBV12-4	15	CASSLGPVLNTEAFF
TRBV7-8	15	CASSLGRETNYGYTF
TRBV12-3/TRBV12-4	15	CASSFITSGYNEQYF
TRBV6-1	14	CASSEGPEADTQYF
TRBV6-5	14	CASSYSRGTDTQYF
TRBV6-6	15	CASSYGGSSYNEQYF
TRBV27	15	CASSPGQGPLYEQYF
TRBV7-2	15	CASSLGVSSYNEQYF
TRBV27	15	CASSSGTGGFTEAFF
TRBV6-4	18	CASKRTSGRALNTGELFF
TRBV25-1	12	CASSTQAGEQFF
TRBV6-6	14	CASSLGLASNEQYF
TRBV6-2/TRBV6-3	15	CASSELGGSYNEQFF
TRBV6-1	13	CASRAALNTEAFF
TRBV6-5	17	CASSYSPPRGVYNEQYF
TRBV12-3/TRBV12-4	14	CASLRDSSYNEQYF
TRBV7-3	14	CASSSEGVPGGYTF
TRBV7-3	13	CASSLIGADEQYF
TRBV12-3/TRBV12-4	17	CASSLALSSGGPDTQYF
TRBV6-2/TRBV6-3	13	CASSKGDLGEQYF
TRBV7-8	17	CASSSIFPGTVQETQYF
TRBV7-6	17	CASSLEGSGGYQETQFF
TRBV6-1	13	CASTRQGAEKLFF
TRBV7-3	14	CASSPTGTKGEQYF
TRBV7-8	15	CASSVPSGTLREQYF
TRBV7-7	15	CASSEGRRKGEKLFF
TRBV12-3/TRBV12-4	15	CASSYGTSGSGEQYF
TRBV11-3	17	CASSLDRLAGGPDTQYF
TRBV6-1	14	CASSLGLASNEQFF
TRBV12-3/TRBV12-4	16	CASSSKPGGVAYEQYF
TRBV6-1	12	CASSPVGETQFF
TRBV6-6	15	CASSYSPARDYEQYF
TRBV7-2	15	CASSPWAREADTQYF
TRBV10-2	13	CASSQQGAGEAFF
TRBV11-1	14	CASSLGTGSTEAFF
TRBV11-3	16	CASSARPLMGKETQFF
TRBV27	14	CASSLFAGVNEQFF
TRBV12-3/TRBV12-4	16	CASSPLAGIMRDEQYF
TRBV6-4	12	CASSDDEGEQFF
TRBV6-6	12	CASSSLYNEQYF
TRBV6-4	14	CASSDRTGARGYTF
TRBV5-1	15	CASSLTGIQRVGYTF
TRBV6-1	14	CASSEQGISTEAFF
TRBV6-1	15	CASTSGGEGVNEQFF
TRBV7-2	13	CASSLRPLFEQYF
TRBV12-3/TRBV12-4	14	CASSRRDGTDTQYF
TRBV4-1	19	CASSQSIASGRTNTGELFF
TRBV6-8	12	CASWGAAYEQYF
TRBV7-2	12	CASSPYTGELFF